This TCR beta chain stems from a study of graft-versus-host responses after intestinal transplantation. V lost 4 bases and J lost 9; bases outside the gene matches: 19. Germline V CDR1 and CDR2: SGHRS, YFSETQ. The CDR3 is made up of 17 amino acids. As to this clone: As yet, its antigen is unknown.

The data were produced by immunoSEQ multiplex PCR, yet TCRdb's version contains in-frame clones alone and is incomplete. The sample has tens of thousands of clones; about 95% are singletons. This clonotype was obtained from a human donor who was the organ donor for an intestinal transplant. The material was unstimulated CD4+ T cells sorted from spleen or lymph node cells, obtained before transplant. The chain carries TRBV5-1 and TRBJ2-1; 7 bases line up with TRBD2. The chain's CDR3 is CASSIRGVGRPTTEQFF. The CDR3 region has the DNA TGCGCCAGCAGCATCCGGGGGGTGGGGCGCCCCACCACTGAGCAGTTCTTC.